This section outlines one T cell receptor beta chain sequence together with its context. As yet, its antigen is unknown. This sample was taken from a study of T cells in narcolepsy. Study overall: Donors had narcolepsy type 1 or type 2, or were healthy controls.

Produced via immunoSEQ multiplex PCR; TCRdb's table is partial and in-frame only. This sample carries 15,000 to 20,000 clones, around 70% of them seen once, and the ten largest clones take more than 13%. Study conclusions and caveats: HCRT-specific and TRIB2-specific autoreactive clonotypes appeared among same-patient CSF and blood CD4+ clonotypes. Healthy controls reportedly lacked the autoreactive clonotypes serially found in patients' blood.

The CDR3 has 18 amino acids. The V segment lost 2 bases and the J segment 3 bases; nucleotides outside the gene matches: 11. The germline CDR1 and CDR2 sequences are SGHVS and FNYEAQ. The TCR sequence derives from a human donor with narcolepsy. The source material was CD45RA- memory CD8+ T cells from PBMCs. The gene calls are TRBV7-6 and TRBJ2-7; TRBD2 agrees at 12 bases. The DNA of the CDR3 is TGTGCCAGCAGCTTAAGTGGGTCTAGCGGGGGGGCCAGCTACGAGCAGTACTTC. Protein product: CASSLSGSSGGASYEQYF.